The rows below give T cell receptor beta chains drawn from one sample of a study of T cells after yellow fever vaccination. One entry per CDR3 protein results from TCRdb running MiXCR on the 5' RACE reads. The table lists 450,000 to 550,000 distinct CDR3 sequences, around a fifth of them singletons. Sample: PBMCs, taken around 3 weeks after the first yellow fever vaccination. Receptor source: a man aged 18 to 30 who received the YFV17D yellow fever vaccine. The CDR3 runs from the conserved cysteine through the conserved F or W. The D gene is left open where the match is weak. Expanded clones are given a class, and other clones once, few, many or no size at all.

clone size: NA; V gene: TRBV6-5; J gene: TRBJ1-1; D gene: NA; CDR3 protein: CASSNDRQAFF; CDR3 DNA: TGTGCCAGCAGTAATGACAGGCAAGCTTTCTTT
clone size: NA; V gene: TRBV4-3; J gene: TRBJ2-5; D gene: TRBD2; CDR3 protein: CASSQLTSGGWETQYF; CDR3 DNA: TGCGCCAGCAGCCAACTCACTAGCGGCGGATGGGAGACCCAGTACTTC
clone size: few; V gene: TRBV5-1; J gene: TRBJ1-1; D gene: NA; CDR3 protein: CASSWGSGNTEAFF; CDR3 DNA: TGCGCCAGCAGCTGGGGGTCGGGCAACACTGAAGCTTTCTTT
clone size: NA; V gene: TRBV7-6; J gene: TRBJ1-4; D gene: NA; CDR3 protein: CASSLMGTTNEKLFF; CDR3 DNA: TGTGCCAGCAGCTTAATGGGTACAACTAATGAAAAACTGTTTTTT
clone size: few; V gene: TRBV20-1; J gene: TRBJ1-1; D gene: NA; CDR3 protein: CSAKKGHLNTEAFF; CDR3 DNA: TGCAGTGCGAAAAAGGGACACTTGAACACTGAAGCTTTCTTT
clone size: NA; V gene: TRBV7-9; J gene: TRBJ2-2; D gene: TRBD1; CDR3 protein: CASSPDGTATGELFF; CDR3 DNA: TGTGCCAGCAGCCCCGATGGGACAGCCACCGGGGAGCTGTTTTTT
clone size: few; V gene: TRBV7-9; J gene: TRBJ2-7; D gene: TRBD2; CDR3 protein: CASSTLTASGEQYF; CDR3 DNA: TGTGCCAGCAGCACCCTCACGGCTAGCGGGGAGCAGTACTTC
clone size: NA; V gene: TRBV28; J gene: TRBJ2-2; D gene: NA; CDR3 protein: CAIQGGGANTGELFF; CDR3 DNA: TGTGCCATCCAGGGAGGGGGGGCGAACACCGGGGAGCTGTTTTTT
clone size: few; V gene: TRBV27; J gene: TRBJ2-7; D gene: TRBD1; CDR3 protein: CASSRGTGDEQYF; CDR3 DNA: TGTGCCAGCAGTCGAGGGACAGGGGACGAGCAGTACTTC
clone size: few; V gene: TRBV20-1; J gene: TRBJ2-1; D gene: TRBD2; CDR3 protein: CSVPGRGGAYNEQFF; CDR3 DNA: TGCAGTGTCCCCGGCCGGGGGGGGGCTTACAATGAGCAGTTCTTC
clone size: NA; V gene: TRBV5-1; J gene: TRBJ2-1; D gene: TRBD1; CDR3 protein: CASSSGQGVYNEQFF; CDR3 DNA: TGCGCCAGCAGCTCGGGACAGGGGGTCTACAATGAGCAGTTCTTC
clone size: few; V gene: TRBV14; J gene: TRBJ2-2; D gene: NA; CDR3 protein: CASSQDGQAGELFF; CDR3 DNA: TGTGCCAGCAGCCAAGATGGGCAGGCCGGGGAGCTGTTTTTT
clone size: NA; V gene: TRBV7-9; J gene: TRBJ1-1; D gene: TRBD1; CDR3 protein: CASSLGTGRLTEAFF; CDR3 DNA: TGTGCCAGCAGCTTAGGGACAGGGAGGTTAACTGAAGCTTTCTTT
clone size: NA; V gene: TRBV19; J gene: TRBJ2-1; D gene: TRBD1; CDR3 protein: CASSGPGQGGYEQFF; CDR3 DNA: TGTGCCAGTAGTGGCCCGGGACAGGGGGGCTATGAGCAGTTCTTC
clone size: few; V gene: TRBV12-3/TRBV12-4; J gene: TRBJ2-5; D gene: TRBD2; CDR3 protein: CASSLSGGYQETQYF; CDR3 DNA: TGTGCCAGCAGTTTGAGCGGGGGATACCAAGAGACCCAGTACTTC
clone size: few; V gene: TRBV5-1; J gene: TRBJ2-5; D gene: NA; CDR3 protein: CASSSGHEQETQYF; CDR3 DNA: TGCGCCAGCAGCTCGGGACACGAACAAGAGACCCAGTACTTC